This paragraph reports one T cell receptor beta chain. There is no known antigen for this receptor. Per-base qualities were not stored, and no clone one base away is much larger. Via the germline V gene, CDR1 is SGHTA and CDR2 FQGNSA. From its cysteine to its phenylalanine, the CDR3 spans 15 amino acids. This entry keeps only the CDR3 DNA: 45 bases, framed from base 1. The junction shows trimming of 5 bases on V and 9 bases on J, plus 20 bases between the germline ends. The immunoSEQ Assay, a bias-controlled multiplex PCR, was used to amplify TCRbeta CDR3 regions from genomic DNA. In the paper's pipeline: Nucleated cell counts per sample were estimated from amplification of reference gene primers within the assay. Sequence reads were collapsed and filtered to measure the absolute abundance of every unique TCRbeta CDR3 rearrangement. For each sample, productive Simpson clonality was calculated by taking the square root of Simpson's diversity index across productive rearrangements. TCRdb mirrors the immuneACCESS table, restricted to in-frame sequences. Some clones are absent from its copies; in checked studies, under half trace to an unresolved V gene, and the reason for the others is unknown. V, J and clone size are taken as reported in that table, and D and trimming were inferred from the DNA itself. In this sample the table shows about 200,000 clones, about 91% of which occur a single time. 0.95% to 1.5% of the sample is taken by the ten largest.

This sample is drawn from a study of blood T cell repertoires in COVID-19 (dated by TCRdb to 2020 to 2021). In the study overall: Collaborator samples came from the United States, Italy and Spain and covered acute and convalescent phases of COVID-19. The material from the prospective study consisted of cDNA or gDNA derived from T cells, B-cell-depleted T cells, or PBMCs. The dataset comprised deeply sampled blood TCRbeta repertoires from subjects exposed to, actively infected with, or recovered from COVID-19. The repertoires were made available in a free public database intended to serve as a resource for research on the immune response to SARS-CoV-2. Samples came from the ongoing ImmuneRACE study (first 160 participants) plus 1,254 subjects from 6 global collaborators. Nearly every sample came with metadata listing a de-identified subject ID, COVID-19 status, age in years and sex. Where available, HLA class I and class II types were taken from metadata supplied by the sample provider and were not determined by assay-based typing.

Collaborating institutions collected whole blood in K2EDTA tubes following their own protocols. For TCRbeta analysis, collaborators shipped samples in one of three forms: frozen whole blood, isolated PBMCs, or DNA extracted from either of those sample types. The research as a whole found: How much clinical and demographic metadata was included differed by source and by participant, and the metadata was provided uncurated.

The sequence was collected from a man younger than 40 with acute or convalescent COVID-19. Sequencing was carried out using peripheral blood. Recombination linked TRBV7-2 to TRBJ2-1; the D segment could be TRBD2, given 6 matching bases. The CDR3 reads as follows: CASSPRLDPTGEQFF. The nucleotide sequence is TGTGCCAGCAGCCCAAGACTAGATCCCACCGGTGAGCAGTTCTTC.